This T cell receptor (beta chain) emerged from a study of OX40 agonist ivuxolimab in advanced cancers. For the wider study: Ivuxolimab was a fully human IgG2 agonistic monoclonal antibody targeting the costimulatory receptor OX40 (CD134). Intravenous ivuxolimab was administered to patients every 2 weeks at six dose levels: 0.01, 0.1, 0.3, 1.5, 3 and 10 mg/kg. The paper describes the monotherapy dose-escalation part (N ≈ 52 patients) of the phase I trial of ivuxolimab. Three dose-escalation patients achieved partial responses, one with hepatocellular carcinoma and two with cutaneous melanoma. The purpose of peripheral TCRbeta sequencing was to test whether ivuxolimab changed TCR sequence diversity and led to clonal T-cell expansion. Patients were allowed to have had prior anti-PD-1, anti-PD-L1 or anti-CTLA-4 therapy, and roughly 40% of the dose-escalation patients had previously received checkpoint inhibitors. In the dose-escalation cohort, 75% to 90% of patients were male, and the mean age was roughly 56 years with a range of roughly 20 to 85. Of the roughly 51 patients in dose escalation, about 20 had hepatocellular carcinoma, some 15 had melanoma, 9 had renal cell carcinoma and 9 had head and neck cancer. Findings and caveats that apply to the study as a whole: On average, CD8+ T cells showed more expanded clones than CD4+ T cells after ivuxolimab. The antigen specificity of the clonally expanded peripheral T cells was not determined. Clonal expansion of both CD4+ and CD8+ blood T cells was observed from baseline to week 6 at doses 0.1 to 3.0 mg/kg. In the 0.1-3.0 mg/kg groups, partial responders were among the patients with the lowest normalized peripheral clonal expansion, particularly in CD8+ T cells. Low levels of normalized T-cell clonal expansion were also seen in some nonresponding patients.

Patients with a history of autoimmune disease or receiving systemic immunosuppression were excluded from the trial. Peripheral blood for TCR sequencing was collected from all dose cohorts at baseline, on cycle 4 day 1, and on cycle 7 day 1. Samples came from an open-label, multicenter, first-in-human phase I dose-escalation trial of ivuxolimab. Adults with locally advanced or metastatic head and neck squamous cell, hepatocellular, melanoma or renal cell carcinoma were enrolled in the trial. Before TCR sequencing, CD4+ T cells and CD8+ T cells were sorted from peripheral blood as separate populations. Based on the germline V gene (reference sequence), the CDR1 and CDR2 sequences are SEHNR and FQNEAQ. The CDR3 starts with the cysteine, ends with the phenylalanine, and has 14 residues. Only the CDR3 portion is preserved as DNA: 42 bases, with reading frame beginning at the first base. Trimming removed 5 bases from V and 7 bases from J, leaving 17 bases between the germline ends.

As concerns this clone: The target of this receptor is not known. No much larger clone exists at a distance of one base, and base qualities are not known.

Genomic DNA was extracted from sorted cells for sequencing of the TCRbeta CDR3 region. The immunoSEQ Assay was used for sequencing of TCRbeta CDR3 regions. In its TCRdb copy, this immuneACCESS table keeps in-frame sequences only and misses some clones. Where compared with another copy, unresolved V genes explain less than half of these, and the others have no known cause. The sample records some 19,000 clones, roughly 80% of which are singletons. The top ten clonotypes cover 15% to 20% of the sample. The chain uses TRBV7-9 and TRBJ1-2; no confident D gene assignment can be made. The TCR sequence derives from an adult with an advanced solid tumor such as melanoma, head and neck, liver or kidney cancer. Sequenced here: CD4+ or CD8+ T cells sorted from blood, sampled in a trial of the OX40 agonist ivuxolimab. The DNA reads TGTGCCAGCAGCCCCCAGGACGGTTTCTCTGGCTACACCTTC. Translated, this gives CASSPQDGFSGYTF.